This TCR beta chain was sequenced for a study of graft-versus-host responses after intestinal transplantation. General study findings and limits: Peak GvH clone levels in circulation were associated with early post-transplant HvG declines. Recipient marrow contained GvH clones, some of which appeared first in ileum or blood. Clonal ratios of graft-versus-host to host-versus-graft in allografts were high for patients exhibiting graft-donor T cell macrochimerism.

Sequenced by immunoSEQ multiplex PCR; TCRdb stores in-frame clones only, minus some. The sample includes around 40,000 clones, approximately 94% seen only once; the top ten take 0.2% to 0.25%. CDR3 length equals 13 residues. In germline, CDR1 is SNHLY, CDR2 FYNNEI. Trimming shortened V by 4 bases and J by 5 bases, and 9 bases separated the two germline ends. A remark on this clone: Its matching antigen is unknown.

This chain links TRBV2 with TRBJ2-4; D is perhaps TRBD1 (6 bases). This sequence originates from a human donor who was the organ donor for an intestinal transplant. Sequenced material: unstimulated CD4+ T cells sorted from spleen or lymph node cells, taken before transplant. The CDR3 loop reads CASSAGEQNIQYF. CDR3 in DNA: TGTGCCAGCAGTGCAGGGGAACAAAACATTCAGTACTTC.